This TCR beta chain is from a study of tumor-infiltrating lymphocytes in primary liver carcinoma (dated by TCRdb to the late 2010s). Broadly, across the study: Of the five patients, three men and two women aged 30 to 69 years, four had hepatocellular carcinoma and one had combined HCC and intrahepatic cholangiocarcinoma. Tumors of the five patients were stage T1-T3 N0M0 with maximum diameters of roughly 4 to 11 cm. Roughly 3.65 to 7.5 million productive TCRbeta reads were obtained per sample, and no significant difference in read depth was found between tissue types. Across five regions of each liver tumor, along with adjacent normal tissue and blood, the study brought together TCRbeta repertoire sequencing, expression microarrays and whole-exome sequencing. A total of 35 specimens from 5 patients underwent TCRbeta repertoire sequencing, comprising about 25 tumor regions, 5 adjacent noncancerous liver tissues and 5 peripheral blood samples. To link TCRbeta repertoire diversity to the local molecular phenotype, the approximately 24 tumor region samples were profiled with Agilent mRNA microarrays. Repertoires from technical replicates were highly reproducible, with mean shared-clone rates approximately 0.88 and correlation coefficients above 0.95.

The germline V gene gives CDR1 as SGHAT and CDR2 as FQNNGV. Counting both end residues, the CDR3 totals 14 amino acids. Solely the CDR3 DNA is kept, with 42 bases framed from the first base. A distance of 15 bases separates the germline ends of V and J, which lose 6 bases and 4 bases respectively. Total RNA and DNA were co-extracted without cell sorting from 20-30 mg of bulk tissue using the AllPrep DNA/RNA mini kit. Between late 2015 and March 2016, five patients in China with histopathologically diagnosed primary liver carcinoma had surgical resection. Patients had chronic HBV infection and were treatment-naive at sampling. Each tumor was sampled at five spatially separated regions: the superior, inferior, left-lateral and right-lateral poles and the tumor centre. Histological examination found more than 90% viable tumor cells in every tumor sample. Each fresh piece of tumor and adjacent tissue was cut in two, with one half stored in RNAlater at -80 degrees C and the other half sent for histology.

TCRbeta-specific cDNA was reverse-transcribed from 500 ng total RNA using a constant-region primer and ProtoScript II reverse transcriptase. TCRbeta libraries were built with three nested multiplex PCR rounds, a slightly modified ARM-PCR procedure. Multiplex TRBV1-TRBV30 forward primers and a Cbeta reverse primer were used in the first two PCR rounds, each of which was run for around 9 cycles. Sample barcodes and Illumina adapters were added in a final 25-cycle PCR with Deep VentR polymerase. Before sequencing, amplicons of 200-500 bp were gel-purified using a QIAquick gel extraction kit. TCRbeta amplicons were sequenced on an Illumina HiSeq 2500 with 250-bp paired-end reads. From the authors' description of their analysis: Reads were quality-trimmed with Trimmomatic v0.33, and paired reads were merged with FLASH v1.2.11 to recover full CDR3 sequences. MiGEC v1.2.1b assigned V, D and J germline segments to the rearranged TCRbeta sequences. Clonotype statistics, along with Shannon-Wiener diversity indices, were calculated using VDJtools v1.0.0. Except for diversity analysis, only each sample's 250 most abundant clonotypes were used in subsequent analyses to reduce sampling bias. TCRdb itself trimmed the public reads at Q25 with fastp, ran MiXCR and retained productive beta chains. Each entry is one CDR3 protein sequence, shown with its most common DNA and genes. TCRdb, rather than the study authors, made the V and J calls. For this sample there are roughly 91,000 distinct CDR3 sequences; over 55% appear just once. The ten top clones hold around 8.8% of the sample.

Comments on this clonotype: The antigen it binds to is not known. The conserved phenylalanine or tryptophan is not found at the CDR3 terminus, so this likely reflects a read error.

Broad study findings and their caveats: Only roughly 8-25% of top clones appeared in all five regions of a tumor, which suggests that tumor-infiltrating T cells are spatially heterogeneous. A significantly larger repertoire fraction was made up by the top 250 clones in tumors than in blood (p = 0.039). Only a few patients were included in the study, and the authors note that the findings should be validated in a larger study. Repertoire overlap was found to be higher between tumor regions (mean around 36%) than between tumor-adjacent (approximately 17%) or tumor-blood (14%) pairs, consistent with antigen-driven expansion. Only the TCR beta chain was sequenced, so true repertoire diversity is likely underestimated because unpaired alpha chains were not captured. Since the samples were bulk and unsorted, there was no way to compare CD4+ and CD8+ T cell repertoires.

This clonotype originated in a woman in her sixties or seventies with primary liver carcinoma and hepatitis B virus infection. Sequencing was performed on liver tumor tissue from sampling region 5. This specimen's cell subset or site label, per the study, means: tumor region T5, tumor centre. The chain uses TRBV11-2 and TRBJ1-2; no confident D gene assignment can be made. The CDR3 corresponds to CASRLTRASYGYTS. The nucleotides read TGTGCCAGCAGGCTGACACGGGCATCCTATGGCTACACCTCC.